These 13 T cell receptor beta chains originate from one sample sequenced in a study of blood T cell repertoires in COVID-19. Measured with immunoSEQ multiplex PCR; TCRdb has only the in-frame clones, and not every one. The sample consists of under 450,000 clones, more than 75% of them appearing once. Sequenced input: PBMCs or T cells enriched from blood (not recorded which). All receptors derive from a man younger than 40 who had recovered from COVID-19.

The chain couples TRBV7-9 to TRBJ2-5; D possibly corresponds to TRBD2 (6 bases). CDR3 length: 14 amino acids. V lost 7 bases to trimming and J lost 4 bases, with 16 bases between them. The germline V gene has CDR1 SEHNR and CDR2 FQNEAQ (reference sequence). The CDR3 DNA reads as TGTGCCAGCACTACGGGTCTGGGAGGAGAGACCCAGTACTTC. As protein: CASTTGLGGETQYF. The variable domain in full, completed from reference TRBV7-9 and TRBJ2-5, reads DTGVSQNPRHKITKRGQNVTFRCDPISEHNRLYWYRQTLGQGPEFLTYFQNEAQLEKSRLLSDRFSAERPKGSFSTLEIQRTEQGDSAMYLCASTTGLGGETQYFGPGTRLLVL.

This sequence joins TRBV10-1 and TRBJ1-6; tentatively, D is TRBD1 (5 bases). Trimming shortened V by 4 bases and J by 7 bases, and 14 bases separated the two germline ends. Germline V lookup: CDR1 WNHNN, CDR2 SYGVQD (reference sequence). There are 15 residues in the CDR3. CDR3 sequence: CASSVSRALNSPLHF. Written as DNA, the CDR3 is TGCGCCAGCAGTGTAAGCAGGGCACTCAATTCACCCCTCCACTTT.

The chain couples TRBV7-9 to TRBJ1-4, with a possible D match to TRBD1 (5 bases). V was trimmed by 5 bases and J by 7 bases, leaving 14 bases between them. Germline loops: CDR1 SEHNR, CDR2 FQNEAQ (reference sequence). This CDR3 has 14 residues. The CDR3 protein is CASSTSIRGEKLFF. The CDR3 DNA reads as TGTGCCAGCAGCACATCAATAAGGGGTGAAAAACTGTTTTTT.

The chain has TRBV7-2 and TRBJ2-2; TRBD1 matches 8 bases. CDR1 is SGHTA, CDR2 FQGNSA, per germline. CDR3 length: 13 amino acids. Losses at the gene ends were 5 bases for V and 6 bases for J; bases not matched to a gene: 2. This chain's CDR3 is CASSTQGAGELFF. The CDR3 DNA sequence: TGTGCCAGCAGCACACAGGGGGCCGGGGAGCTGTTTTTT.

This clone was seen a single time. This rearrangement joins TRBV10-2 to TRBJ1-4, with D unclear. Germline V gene data show CDR1 as WSHSY and CDR2 as SAAADI. CDR3 length equals 14 residues. V shed 6 bases and J shed 4 bases, with 12 bases lying between them. CDR3 loop: CASSGLPLNEKLFF. DNA for the CDR3: TGCGCCAGCAGCGGACTCCCCCTTAATGAAAAACTGTTTTTT.

The chain employs TRBV30 and TRBJ1-6, with 8 bases that match TRBD1. Losses at the gene ends were 0 bases for V and 13 bases for J; bases not matched to a gene: 5. Germline V gene sequence: CDR1 GTSNPN, CDR2 SVGIG (reference sequence). This CDR3 is built from 13 residues. In DNA form, the CDR3 reads TGTGCCTGGAGTGTACAGGGGGTCGCGCCCCTCCACTTT. Protein product: CAWSVQGVAPLHF.

The V gene is TRBV7-2, the J gene TRBJ2-7; 9 nucleotides agree with TRBD1. CDR1 is SGHTA, CDR2 FQGNSA, per germline. The CDR3 loop spans 15 amino acids. J lost 5 bases, V lost 7 bases, and 12 bases had no gene match. CDR3 loop: CASTINLGQGNEQYF. For the CDR3, the DNA is TGTGCCAGCACTATAAATCTCGGACAGGGGAACGAGCAGTACTTC.

This clone was seen once. CDR3 nucleotide sequence: TGTGCCAGCAGCCCGAGCGGACCAAGCGATACGCAGTATTTT. Protein sequence: CASSPSGPSDTQYF. V and J are TRBV7-2 and TRBJ2-3; tentative D call: TRBD2 (5 bases). Germline values: CDR1 SGHTA, CDR2 FQGNSA. The CDR3 loop spans 14 amino acids. Trimming left V 5 bases short and J 6 bases short, with 15 bases between.

The chain links TRBV12-3 or TRBV12-4 to TRBJ2-7; TRBD1 is a possible D gene (6 bases). The CDR3 totals 12 residues. Between the trimmed V and J ends, which lost 4 bases and 9 bases, there was a span of 13 bases. The CDR3 DNA reads TGTGCCAGCAGTTCCACAGTCAGGGGGCAGTACTTC. Translation gives CASSSTVRGQYF.

This clone was recorded once. This sequence joins TRBV13 and TRBJ2-7; D is ambiguous. This CDR3 spans 13 amino acids. In germline, CDR1 is PRHDT, CDR2 FYEKMQ (reference sequence). The germline V and J ends were trimmed by 0 bases and 3 bases, with 6 bases remaining between them. CDR3: CASSLGANYEQYF. The CDR3, as DNA: TGTGCCAGCAGCTTAGGTGCGAACTACGAGCAGTACTTC.

The genes are TRBV27 and TRBJ1-1; no clear D. This CDR3 comprises 12 residues. V lost 7 bases to trimming and J lost 6 bases, with 12 bases between them. Germline V gene data show CDR1 as MNHEY and CDR2 as SMNVEV (reference sequence). CDR3 in DNA: TGTGCCAGCACCACGACTGGGTCTGAAGCTTTCTTT. Protein product: CASTTTGSEAFF.

This clone was found once. V usage is TRBV19 and J usage is TRBJ1-1; unclear D gene. Germline V lookup: CDR1 LNHDA, CDR2 SQIVND (reference sequence). The V gene lost 3 bases and the J gene lost 1 base, with 21 bases spanning the gap. The CDR3 consists of 18 residues. The CDR3 sequence is CASSIDPRNEASNTEAFF. The CDR3 DNA reads as TGTGCCAGTAGTATCGATCCACGTAACGAAGCGTCGAACACTGAAGCTTTCTTT.

The rearrangement links TRBV7-9 to TRBJ2-1; perhaps TRBD1 as D (6 bases). Germline V lookup: CDR1 SEHNR, CDR2 FQNEAQ (reference sequence). The V end was cut by 2 bases, the J end by 7 bases, with 12 bases between. The CDR3 runs to 14 residues. The CDR3 coding sequence is TGTGCCAGCAGCTTATCGACAGGACGAAATGAGCAGTTCTTC. Its translation is CASSLSTGRNEQFF. The variable domain in full, completed from reference TRBV7-9 and TRBJ2-1, reads DTGVSQNPRHKITKRGQNVTFRCDPISEHNRLYWYRQTLGQGPEFLTYFQNEAQLEKSRLLSDRFSAERPKGSFSTLEIQRTEQGDSAMYLCASSLSTGRNEQFFGPGTRLTVL.